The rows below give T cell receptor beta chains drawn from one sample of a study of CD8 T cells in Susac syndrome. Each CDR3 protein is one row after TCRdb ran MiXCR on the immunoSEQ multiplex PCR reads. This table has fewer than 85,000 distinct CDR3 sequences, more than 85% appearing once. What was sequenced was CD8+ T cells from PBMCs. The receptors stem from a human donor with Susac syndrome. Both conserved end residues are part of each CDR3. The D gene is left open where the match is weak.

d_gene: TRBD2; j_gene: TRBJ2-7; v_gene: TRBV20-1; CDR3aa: CSADRSGEGRYEQYF
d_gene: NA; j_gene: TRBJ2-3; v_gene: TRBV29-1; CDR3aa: CSVDSGATDTQYF
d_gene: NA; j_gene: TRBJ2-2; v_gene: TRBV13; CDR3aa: CASSLGQGNLELFF
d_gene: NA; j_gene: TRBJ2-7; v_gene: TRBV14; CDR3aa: CASSQDRPSATRGYEQYF
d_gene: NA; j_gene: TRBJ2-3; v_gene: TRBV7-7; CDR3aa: CASRSPDIGTDTQYF
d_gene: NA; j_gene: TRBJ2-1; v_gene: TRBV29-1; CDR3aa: CSVVPLARYNEQFF
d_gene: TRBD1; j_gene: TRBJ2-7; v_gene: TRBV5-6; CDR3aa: CASSLIRDRYEQYF
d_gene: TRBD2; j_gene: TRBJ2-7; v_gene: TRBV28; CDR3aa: CATEGRESYEQYF
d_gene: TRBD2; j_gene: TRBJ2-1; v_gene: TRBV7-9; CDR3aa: CASSPPIGGSSYNEQFF
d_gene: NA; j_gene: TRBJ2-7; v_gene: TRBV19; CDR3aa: CATIGTPGYEQYF
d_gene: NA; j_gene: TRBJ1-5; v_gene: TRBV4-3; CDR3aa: CASSQDGTAPQHF
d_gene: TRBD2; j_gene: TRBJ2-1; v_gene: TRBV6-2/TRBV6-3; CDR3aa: CASSSRGLAGPNEQFF
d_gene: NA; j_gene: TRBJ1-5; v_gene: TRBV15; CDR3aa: CATSTRTSNQPQHF
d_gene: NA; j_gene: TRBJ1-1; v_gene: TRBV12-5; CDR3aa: CASGLARQVNTEAFF
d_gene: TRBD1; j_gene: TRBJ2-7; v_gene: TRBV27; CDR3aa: CATTQGAGEQYF
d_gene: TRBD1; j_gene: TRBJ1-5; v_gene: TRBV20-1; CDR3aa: CSASGTGFNQPQHF
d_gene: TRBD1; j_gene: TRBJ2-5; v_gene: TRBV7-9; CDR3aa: CASSLAGTGTQETQYF
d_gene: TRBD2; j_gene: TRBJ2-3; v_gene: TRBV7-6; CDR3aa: CASSPPLAGGDTQYF
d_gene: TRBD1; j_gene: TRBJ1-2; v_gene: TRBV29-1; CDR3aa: CSVEDSLDRGSNYGYTF
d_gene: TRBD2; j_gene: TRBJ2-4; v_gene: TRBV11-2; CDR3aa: CAIRQELAGVQYF
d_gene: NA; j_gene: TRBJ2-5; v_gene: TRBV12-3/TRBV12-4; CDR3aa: CASRILRANRGETQYF
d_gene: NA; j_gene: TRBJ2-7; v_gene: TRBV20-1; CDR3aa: CSARDPRGGYEQYF
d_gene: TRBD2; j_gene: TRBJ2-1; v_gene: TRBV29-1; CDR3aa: CSVERAGVILLKNEQFF
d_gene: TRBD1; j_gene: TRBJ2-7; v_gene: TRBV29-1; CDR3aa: CSVTTGGSYEQYF
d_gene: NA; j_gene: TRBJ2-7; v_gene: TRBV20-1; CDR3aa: CSARSTEGPIYEQYF
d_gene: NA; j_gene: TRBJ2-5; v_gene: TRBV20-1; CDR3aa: CSARVEQGEYF
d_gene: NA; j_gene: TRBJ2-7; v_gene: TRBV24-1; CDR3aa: CATSDGELYEQYF
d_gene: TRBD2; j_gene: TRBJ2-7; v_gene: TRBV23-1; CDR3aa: CASSQSENGPSGRDYEQYF
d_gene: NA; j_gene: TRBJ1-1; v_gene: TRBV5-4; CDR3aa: CASSPFLGTEAFF
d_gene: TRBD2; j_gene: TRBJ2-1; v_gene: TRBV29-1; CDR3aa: CSVETSPTTPYNEQFF
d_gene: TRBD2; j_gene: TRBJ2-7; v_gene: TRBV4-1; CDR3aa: CASSQAAREDEQYF
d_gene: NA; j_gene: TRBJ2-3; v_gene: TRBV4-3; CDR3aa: CASSQDWQEPTDTQYF
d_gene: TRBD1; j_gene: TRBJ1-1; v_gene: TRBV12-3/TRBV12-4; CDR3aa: CASITGGAGTEAFF
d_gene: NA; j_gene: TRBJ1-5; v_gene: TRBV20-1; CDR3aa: CSAKWGSHQPQHF
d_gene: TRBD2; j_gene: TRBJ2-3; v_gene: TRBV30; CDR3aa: CAWSQWDYQRTDTQYF
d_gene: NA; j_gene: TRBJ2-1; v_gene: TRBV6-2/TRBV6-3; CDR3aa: CASSYVGSYNEQFF
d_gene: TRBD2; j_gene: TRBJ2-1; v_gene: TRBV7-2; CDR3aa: CASSPGQGLRIEQFF
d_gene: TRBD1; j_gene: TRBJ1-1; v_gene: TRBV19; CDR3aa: CASSVQGAVNTEAFF
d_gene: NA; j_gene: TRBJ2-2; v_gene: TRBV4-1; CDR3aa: CASRTNTGELFF
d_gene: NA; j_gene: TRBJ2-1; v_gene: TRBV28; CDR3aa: CASSLAQGREDDEQFF
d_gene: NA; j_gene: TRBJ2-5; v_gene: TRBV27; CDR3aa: CASSFGGGWETQYF
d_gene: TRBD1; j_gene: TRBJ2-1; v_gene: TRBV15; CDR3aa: CATSNGQASYNEQFF
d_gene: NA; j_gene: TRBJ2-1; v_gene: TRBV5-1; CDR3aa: CASSWTGGSYNEQFF
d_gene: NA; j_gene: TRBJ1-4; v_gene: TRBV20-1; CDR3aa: CSARLGGDEKLFF
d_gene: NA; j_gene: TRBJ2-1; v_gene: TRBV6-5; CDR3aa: CASLFRNEQFF